This T cell receptor (beta chain) was captured by sequencing in a study of T-cell reconstitution after alpha-beta-depleted transplantation in children. General study points: The study traced high day-60 TCRbeta diversity in some patients to surviving recipient T cells and thymic progenitors.

Unique molecular identifiers were incorporated during preparation of the TCRbeta library. TCRdb independently ran MiXCR on the PCR reads; one entry per CDR3 protein. The sample holds about 830,000 distinct CDR3 sequences; 15% to 20% are singletons and the top ten take around 4.5%. The table lists this clonotype with many counts. The antigen is not known. V lost 0 bases, J lost 4 bases, and 5 bases stayed unmatched. Germline loops: CDR1 SGHRS, CDR2 YFSETQ. CDR3 length equals 17 residues. The rearrangement joins TRBV5-1 to TRBJ2-2; TRBD1 matches 11 bases. This clonotype was obtained from a male patient younger than 18 who had a stem cell transplant for acute lymphoblastic leukemia, so the T cells may come from the graft donor. The specimen comprised PBMCs, mostly from graft donor cells, sampled 360 days after TCRalphabeta/CD19-depleted stem cell transplant. This CDR3 is CASSLGPGQGGTGELFF. The CDR3 DNA reads as TGCGCCAGCAGCTTGGGTCCGGGACAGGGGGGCACCGGGGAGCTGTTTTTT.